The 5 T cell receptor beta chains in this list originate from one sample, sequenced in a study of shared clonotypes between healthy human individuals. The protocol was immunoSEQ multiplex PCR, while the TCRdb copy is restricted to in-frame clones and leaves out a portion. Altogether a few million clones are present, approximately 96% being singletons, with the ten largest covering roughly 0.13%. Sequences were obtained from naive CD4+ T cells sorted from blood. Subset indicated: CD45RA+ positively selected. The source of these receptors is a man between 18 and 29 years old in good health.

The V and J genes are TRBV6-6 and TRBJ1-6, with D perhaps matching TRBD1 (5 bases). The length of the CDR3 is 15 residues. Germline CDR1 and CDR2: MNHNY and SVGAGI (reference sequence). V lost 0 bases, J lost 6 bases, and 9 bases lay in between. CDR3 DNA: TGTGCCAGCAGTTACTCTAAGGGGAGTAATTCACCCCTCCACTTT. Its protein is CASSYSKGSNSPLHF.

V is TRBV6-5 and J is TRBJ2-1; D is possibly TRBD1 or TRBD2 (5 bases each). V lost 8 bases to trimming and J lost 8 bases, with 10 bases between them. CDR3 length equals 11 residues. CDR1 and CDR2 (germline): MNHEY, SVGAGI. The CDR3 bases are TGTGCCAGCTGGGGGTTTTATGAGCAGTTCTTC. It codes for CASWGFYEQFF.

The chain carries TRBV28 and TRBJ2-7, with D tentatively TRBD1 (6 bases). This CDR3 has 11 amino acids. V gave up 2 bases and J gave up 10 bases, with 9 bases separating them. Germline V gene sequence: CDR1 MDHEN, CDR2 SYDVKM. The CDR3 here is CASSLRDIQYF. CDR3 nucleotide sequence: TGTGCCAGCAGTTTACGGGACATACAGTACTTC.

This clone was seen just once. The CDR3 sequence is CASSIRGVRTSAYTQYF. CDR3 nucleotide sequence: TGTGCCAGCAGCATTAGGGGGGTTCGGACTAGCGCGTATACGCAGTATTTT. The V call is TRBV11-2, the J call TRBJ2-3; 9 bases fit TRBD2. Germline-derived CDR1 and CDR2 are SGHAT and FQNNGV. The CDR3 loop spans 17 amino acids. The J segment lost 7 bases and the V segment lost 5 bases, leaving 16 bases of the junction unmatched.

This rearrangement joins TRBV6-1 to TRBJ2-7; TRBD1 matches at 7 bases. J gave up 3 bases and V 4 bases, and 6 bases lay outside the gene matches. Germline-derived CDR1 and CDR2 are MNHNS and SASEGT. CDR3 length: 14 amino acids. The CDR3 coding sequence is TGTGCCAGCAGTGTCGGGACAGCCCACTACGAGCAGTACTTC. Protein sequence: CASSVGTAHYEQYF.